This TCR beta chain was retrieved from a study of blood T cell repertoires in COVID-19. This clone was counted a few times. TCRdb keeps only in-frame clones here, not all; method: immunoSEQ multiplex PCR. The repertoire holds about 280,000 clones, with around 88% as singletons. Germline V gene sequence: CDR1 GTSNPN, CDR2 SVGIG (reference sequence). The CDR3 spans 13 residues. V was clipped by 2 bases and J by 7 bases, with 14 bases between them. Sequenced sample: PBMCs or T cells enriched from blood (not recorded which). The gene calls are TRBV30 and TRBJ2-5; D is uncertain. The clonotype was recovered from a woman in her forties who had recovered from COVID-19. The CDR3: CAWSTVTGATQYF. CDR3 nucleotides: TGTGCCTGGAGTACGGTTACCGGTGCGACCCAGTACTTC.